One T cell receptor beta chain is described in this entry. Its matching antigen is unknown. The germline V gene encodes CDR1 SNHLY and CDR2 FYNNEI. CDR3 size: 14 residues. The trim removed 6 bases at V and 6 bases at J, leaving 4 bases unmatched. The TCR beta profiling, which covered VDJ combination and CDR3 sequence, was carried out using genomic DNA as the template. TCRdb used MiXCR to reprocess the reads, holding one entry per CDR3 protein. The table lists about 120,000 distinct CDR3 sequences, under 65% of them singletons, with 25% to 30% in the top ten. Whoever was chosen for sequencing had shown CD8+CD57+ cell expansion by flow cytometry. Patients had not yet gotten any therapy when their blood was taken for sampling. The sample belongs to a study of CD8+CD57+ T cells in acquired aplastic anemia. Background on the study: The DNA of sorted CD4+ and CD8+ cells averaged approximately 2.9 ug.

Study-wide results and caveats: No significant patient-versus-control difference appeared in CD8+ Simpson's diversity. Researchers report that 25 to 35 CD8+ CDR3 sequences appeared in both patients and controls.

The receptor's source is a human donor with aplastic anemia. The sequenced sample consisted of sorted CD4+, CD8+, or CD8+CD57+ T cells (not recorded which) from PBMCs. The V gene is TRBV2, the J gene TRBJ1-4; TRBD1 matches 10 bases. The CDR3 here is CASRAGTGDEKLFF. The CDR3 region has the DNA TGTGCCAGCAGAGCCGGGACAGGGGATGAAAAACTGTTTTTT.